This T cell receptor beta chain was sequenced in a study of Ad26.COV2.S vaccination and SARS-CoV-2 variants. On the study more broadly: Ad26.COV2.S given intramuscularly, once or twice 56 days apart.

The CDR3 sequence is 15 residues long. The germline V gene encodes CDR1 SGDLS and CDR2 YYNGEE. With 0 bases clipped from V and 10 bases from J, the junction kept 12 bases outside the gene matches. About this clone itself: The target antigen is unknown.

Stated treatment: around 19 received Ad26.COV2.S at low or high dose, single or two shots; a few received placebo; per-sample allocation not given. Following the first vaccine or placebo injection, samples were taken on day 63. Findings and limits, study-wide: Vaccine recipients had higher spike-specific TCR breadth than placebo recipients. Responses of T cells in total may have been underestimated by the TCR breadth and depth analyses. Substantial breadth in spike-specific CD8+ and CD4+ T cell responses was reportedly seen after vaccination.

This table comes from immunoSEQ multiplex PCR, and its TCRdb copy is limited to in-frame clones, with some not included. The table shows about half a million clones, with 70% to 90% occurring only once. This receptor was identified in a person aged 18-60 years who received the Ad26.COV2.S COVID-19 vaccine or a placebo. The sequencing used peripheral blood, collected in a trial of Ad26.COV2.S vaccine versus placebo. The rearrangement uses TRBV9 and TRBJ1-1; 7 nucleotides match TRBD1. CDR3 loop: CASSVATGQMERAFF. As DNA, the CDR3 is TGTGCCAGCAGCGTAGCCACGGGACAGATGGAGCGAGCTTTCTTT.